The TCR beta chain under discussion was sequenced for a study of OX40 agonist ivuxolimab in advanced cancers. General notes on the study: Ivuxolimab was a fully human IgG2 agonistic monoclonal antibody targeting the costimulatory receptor OX40 (CD134). Prior anti-PD-1, anti-PD-L1 or anti-CTLA-4 therapy was permitted, and roughly two fifths of dose-escalation patients had received checkpoint inhibitors. Of the approximately 54 patients in dose escalation, around 20 had hepatocellular carcinoma, roughly 15 had melanoma, 9 had renal cell carcinoma and 9 had head and neck cancer. The paper describes the monotherapy dose-escalation part (N ≈ 49 patients) of the phase I trial of ivuxolimab. Three dose-escalation patients achieved partial responses, one with hepatocellular carcinoma and two with cutaneous melanoma. Intravenous ivuxolimab was administered to patients every 2 weeks at six dose levels: 0.01, 0.1, 0.3, 1.5, 3 and 10 mg/kg. Peripheral TCRbeta sequencing aimed to test whether ivuxolimab altered TCR sequence diversity and caused clonal T-cell expansion. In the dose-escalation cohort, 70% to 85% of patients were male, and the mean age was around 60 years, with a range of roughly 20 to 79. The paper as a whole reports these results and caveats: Antigen specificity was not determined for the clonally expanded peripheral T cells. After ivuxolimab, more expanded clones were found on average in CD8+ T cells than in CD4+ T cells. Low levels of normalized T-cell clonal expansion were also seen in some patients who did not respond. At doses of 0.1 to 3.0 mg/kg, clonal expansion of both CD4+ and CD8+ T cells in blood was seen between baseline and week 6. In partial responders in the 0.1-3.0 mg/kg groups, normalized peripheral clonal expansion was found to be among the lowest, especially among CD8+ T cells.

Remarks on this clone: What antigen it recognizes has not been identified. No much larger clone exists at a distance of one base, and base qualities are not known.

Patients with autoimmune disease history or receiving systemic immunosuppression were excluded from the trial. Peripheral blood for TCR sequencing was collected from all dose cohorts at baseline, on cycle 4 day 1, and on cycle 7 day 1. The samples were taken from a phase I, first-in-human, multicenter, open-label dose-escalation trial of ivuxolimab. Adults with locally advanced or metastatic melanoma, renal cell, hepatocellular, or head and neck squamous cell carcinoma were enrolled in the trial. Before TCR sequencing, CD4+ T cells and CD8+ T cells from peripheral blood were sorted into separate populations. There are 15 amino acids in the CDR3, from cysteine to phenylalanine inclusive. The retained sequence is limited to the CDR3, 45 bases, with the frame set at the first base. CDR1 and CDR2 are read off the germline V gene as KGHSH and LQKENI. V lost 4 bases and J lost 9 bases, and the count of bases not matched to a germline gene is 11.

Genomic DNA was isolated from the sorted cells so that the TCRbeta CDR3 region could be sequenced. The immunoSEQ Assay was used to sequence the TCRbeta CDR3 regions. The clones in this table, taken by TCRdb from immuneACCESS, are in-frame only. Not every clone is retained; where verified, under half of the shortfall comes from an unresolved V gene, and the cause of the rest is unknown. Counted in this sample were around 80,000 clones; 84% of them appeared once. Clones ranked in the top ten supply approximately 2.6% of the sample. The rearrangement joined TRBV18 to TRBJ2-1; TRBD1 aligns with 8 central bases. The clonotype was recovered from an adult with an advanced solid tumor such as melanoma, head and neck, liver or kidney cancer. The starting material was CD4+ or CD8+ T cells sorted from blood, obtained in a trial of the OX40 agonist ivuxolimab. The CDR3 region: CASSRGQGASSEQFF. The base sequence is TGTGCCAGCTCACGTGGGCAGGGGGCGAGCAGTGAGCAGTTCTTC.